This TCR beta chain emerged from a study of OX40 agonist ivuxolimab in advanced cancers. Across the whole study: In three patients, partial responses were observed, one with hepatocellular carcinoma and two with cutaneous melanoma.

Germline CDR1 is SGHVS and CDR2 is FNYEAQ. Trimming took off 0 bases at V and 4 bases at J, with 4 bases between the two ends. The CDR3 has 13 amino acids. Measured with immunoSEQ multiplex PCR; TCRdb has only the in-frame clones, and not every one. The table has 77,000 or so clones, more than 80% seen once. This TCR came from an adult with an advanced solid tumor such as melanoma, head and neck, liver or kidney cancer. The gene calls are TRBV7-6 and TRBJ1-5; no definite D call. Source: CD4+ or CD8+ T cells sorted from blood, taken in a trial of the OX40 agonist ivuxolimab. The CDR3 loop reads CASSLARNQPQHF. CDR3 DNA sequence: TGTGCCAGCAGCTTAGCCAGAAATCAGCCCCAGCATTTT.